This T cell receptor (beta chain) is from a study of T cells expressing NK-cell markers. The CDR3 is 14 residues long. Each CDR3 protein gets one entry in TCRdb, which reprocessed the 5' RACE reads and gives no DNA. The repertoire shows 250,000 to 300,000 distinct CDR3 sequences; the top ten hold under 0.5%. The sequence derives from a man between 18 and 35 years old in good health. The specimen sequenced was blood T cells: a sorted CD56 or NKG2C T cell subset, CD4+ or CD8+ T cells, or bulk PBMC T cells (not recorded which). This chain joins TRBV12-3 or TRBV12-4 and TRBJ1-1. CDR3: CASSFVPIDTEAFF.